This TCR beta chain was sequenced for a study of cytotoxic CD8 clonotypes in ibrutinib-treated CLL. This clone came up a few times. The germline V gene encodes CDR1 SEHNR and CDR2 FQNEAQ (reference sequence). With 5 bases clipped from V and 4 bases from J, the junction kept 4 bases outside the gene matches. The CDR3 consists of 15 residues. Assay: immunoSEQ multiplex PCR; the TCRdb copy retains only in-frame clones and omits some. The table records 330,000 or so clones, over 60% of them present only once. The chain employs TRBV7-9 and TRBJ2-1, with 11 bases identical to TRBD2. The material was PBMCs, obtained after 36 months of ibrutinib treatment. This sequence was found in a human donor with chronic lymphocytic leukemia. In nucleotides, the CDR3 is TGTGCCAGCAGCCATCGACTAGCGGGGTACAATGAGCAGTTCTTC. It specifies CASSHRLAGYNEQFF.